One and the same sample provided the 21 T cell receptor beta chains below, sequenced in a study of cytomegalovirus exposure and HLA in healthy donors. In the PCR, 60 Vbeta and 13 Jbeta primers were used. Clones were sequenced by immunoSEQ multiplex PCR, and TCRdb holds only the in-frame ones, with some missing. The sample carries approximately 150,000 clones, around 75% recorded once. The sequencing sample was made of PBMCs. These receptors were obtained from a man aged 18 to 35 in good health and CMV-seropositive.

V gene TRBV6-5 combines with J gene TRBJ1-5, with 8 bases that match TRBD1. CDR3 length: 15 amino acids. Germline V gene data show CDR1 as MNHEY and CDR2 as SVGAGI. J lost 2 bases, V lost 5 bases, and 5 bases had no gene match. Here the CDR3 DNA reads TGTGCCAGCAGTGGAGACAGGGGTGGCAATCAGCCCCAGCATTTT. Translating gives CASSGDRGGNQPQHF.

The CDR3 loop is CASSSGQVSGYEQYF. CDR3 nucleotide sequence: TGCGCCAGCAGCTCTGGACAGGTCAGCGGCTACGAGCAGTACTTC. The gene calls are TRBV5-1 and TRBJ2-7, with 7 bases lining up with TRBD1. Germline-derived CDR1 and CDR2 are SGHRS and YFSETQ. The CDR3 extends over 15 amino acids. The J segment lost 3 bases and the V segment lost 3 bases, leaving 9 bases of the junction unmatched.

V and J are TRBV7-2 and TRBJ1-5; D not resolved. This CDR3 spans 13 amino acids. V lost 6 bases and J lost 2, with 8 bases in between. Germline CDR1 SGHTA, CDR2 FQGNSA. CDR3 loop: CASSFRGNQPQHF. The CDR3 DNA is TGTGCCAGCAGTTTTAGAGGCAATCAGCCCCAGCATTTT.

This clone was counted a few times. The CDR3 here is CASSEGAGSYNEQFF. The CDR3 DNA reads as TGTGCCAGCAGCGAGGGGGCTGGGTCCTACAATGAGCAGTTCTTC. The rearrangement links TRBV7-2 to TRBJ2-1, with 7 bases that match TRBD1. This CDR3 has 15 residues. Germline V lookup: CDR1 SGHTA, CDR2 FQGNSA. The V segment lost 5 bases and the J segment 1 base; nucleotides outside the gene matches: 5.

The chain links TRBV30 to TRBJ2-1, with 12 bases matching TRBD1. CDR3 length equals 15 residues. V was clipped by 5 bases and J by 5 bases; unmatched bases: 7. The germline V gene has CDR1 GTSNPN and CDR2 SVGIG (reference sequence). CDR3 sequence reads: CAWDQGQGAHNEQFF. CDR3 nucleotide sequence: TGTGCCTGGGATCAGGGACAGGGGGCGCACAATGAGCAGTTCTTC.

The chain combines TRBV11-2 with TRBJ2-3; 7 bases agree with TRBD2. V lost 5 bases, J lost 14 bases, and 19 bases stayed unmatched. CDR1 and CDR2 from the germline V gene are SGHAT and FQNNGV. This CDR3 region has 15 residues. In DNA, the CDR3 is TGTGCCAGCAGCCCAGGCGGGGGTGTGCCTCAACAAGGGTATTTT. As protein: CASSPGGGVPQQGYF.

The chain links TRBV9 to TRBJ2-1; 8 bases align to TRBD1. V shed 3 bases and J 5 bases; nucleotides not matched to a gene: 7. CDR3 length: 15 residues. The germline CDR1 and CDR2 sequences are SGDLS and YYNGEE. The CDR3 loop reads CASSDPGQEHNEQFF. Here the CDR3 DNA reads TGTGCCAGCAGCGACCCGGGACAGGAACACAATGAGCAGTTCTTC.

The chain is built from TRBV7-3 and TRBJ2-2; unclear D gene. The CDR3 sequence is 18 residues long. CDR1 and CDR2 from the germline V gene are SGHTA and FQGTGA. V lost 5 bases to trimming and J lost 1 base, with 20 bases between them. CDR3: CASSPTRGSDGNTGELFF. CDR3 DNA: TGTGCCAGCAGCCCAACGCGCGGCTCCGACGGGAACACCGGGGAGCTGTTTTTT.

This clone was seen once. The rearrangement joins TRBV30 to TRBJ2-5, with TRBD1 matching 7 bases. The germline V gene encodes CDR1 GTSNPN and CDR2 SVGIG (reference sequence). This CDR3 has 14 residues. J was trimmed by 1 base and V by 6 bases; bases with no gene match: 8. The CDR3 protein is CACKNDRAQETQYF. The CDR3 nucleotides are TGTGCCTGCAAGAACGACAGGGCCCAAGAGACCCAGTACTTC.

The chain employs TRBV5-4 and TRBJ2-1; D is perhaps TRBD2 (6 bases). The CDR3 runs 15 residues. Deletions cut 2 bases from V and 4 bases from J, with 13 bases between. The germline V gene has CDR1 SGHNT and CDR2 YYREEE (reference sequence). The CDR3: CASSFSVAAYNEQFF. In nucleotides, the CDR3 is TGTGCCAGCAGCTTTTCAGTAGCGGCATACAATGAGCAGTTCTTC.

The rearrangement joins TRBV7-9 to TRBJ2-7; D possibly corresponds to TRBD2 (5 bases). The CDR3 has 15 amino acids. Germline V lookup: CDR1 SEHNR, CDR2 FQNEAQ (reference sequence). Trimming removed 1 base at V and 2 bases at J, with 12 bases between. The CDR3 loop reads CASSLDRGLTYEQYF. The DNA for the CDR3 is TGTGCCAGCAGCTTAGATCGAGGACTCACCTACGAGCAGTACTTC.

V usage is TRBV7-8 and J usage is TRBJ2-3; no clear D. There are 16 residues in the CDR3. Germline V gene sequence: CDR1 SGHVS, CDR2 FQNEAQ. With 4 bases removed from V and 5 bases from J, the gap between germline ends came to 19 bases. This chain's CDR3 is CASSSLSQRNRDTQYF. The CDR3 region has the DNA TGTGCCAGCAGCTCCCTATCCCAGCGCAATAGAGATACGCAGTATTTT.

This chain links TRBV27 with TRBJ2-7; possibly TRBD2 for D (7 bases). CDR3 length: 15 amino acids. The germline CDR1 and CDR2 sequences are MNHEY and SMNVEV (reference sequence). Deletions cut 7 bases from V and 1 base from J, with 17 bases between. CDR3 nucleotide sequence: TGTGCCAGCACCTGGGGGGGAGGGGGTTCCTACGAGCAGTACTTC. Residues: CASTWGGGGSYEQYF.

This clone was recorded only once. The chain combines TRBV29-1 with TRBJ2-5; 9 bases match TRBD2. The germline CDR1 and CDR2 sequences are SQVTM and ANQGSEA. V trimming: 6 bases; J trimming: 7 bases; junction bases outside the gene matches: 9. The CDR3 is made up of 13 amino acids. CDR3: CSVPTSGAGTQYF. The CDR3 nucleotides are TGCAGCGTCCCGACTAGCGGAGCGGGGACCCAGTACTTC.

Of note for this clone: The junction differs from germline at one of its ends, possibly a read error. This CDR3 is also generated by other DNA sequences in the sample. The chain joins TRBV9 to TRBJ2-2; a weak D match, TRBD2 (5 bases). CDR1 and CDR2 from the germline V gene are SGDLS and YYNGEE. This CDR3 spans 15 amino acids. The CDR3 DNA reads as TGCGCCAGCGGTATCTCCGGGGCGAACACCGGGGAGCTGTTTTTT. Amino acids: CASGISGANTGELFF. Variable domain in full (rest from reference TRBV9 and TRBJ2-2): DSGVTQTPKHLITATGQRVTLRCSPRSGDLSVYWYQQSLDQGLQFLIQYYNGEERAKGNILERFSAQQFPDLHSELNLSSLELGDSALYFCASGISGANTGELFFGEGSRLTVL.

This chain joins TRBV28 and TRBJ2-2, with D possibly being TRBD2 (5 bases). The V gene's germline CDR1 is MDHEN and CDR2 SYDVKM. CDR3 length: 14 residues. Between the trimmed V and J ends, which lost 8 bases and 3 bases, there was a span of 13 bases. The CDR3 DNA is TGTGCCAGCGGAGACCTCGGGGACACCGGGGAGCTGTTTTTT. This translates into CASGDLGDTGELFF. Full variable domain (outside the CDR3, taken from reference TRBV28 and TRBJ2-2): DVKVTQSSRYLVKRTGEKVFLECVQDMDHENMFWYRQDPGLGLRLIYFSYDVKMKEKGDIPEGYSVSREKKERFSLILESASTNQTSMYLCASGDLGDTGELFFGEGSRLTVL.

The V gene is TRBV5-1, the J gene TRBJ1-3; D is uncertain. V was pared by 0 bases and J by 4 bases, with 14 bases between. The CDR3 runs to 16 residues. Germline V gives CDR1 SGHRS, CDR2 YFSETQ. The CDR3 DNA follows: TGCGCCAGCAGCTTGGAAGTCAGCGGGCGGGGAAACACCATATATTTT. Translated, it gives CASSLEVSGRGNTIYF.

V is TRBV10-2 and J is TRBJ2-3, with 7 bases lining up with TRBD2. V dropped 3 bases and J dropped 3; count of bases not matched to a gene: 15. Germline V lookup: CDR1 WSHSY, CDR2 SAAADI. The CDR3 runs to 18 residues. CDR3: CASSDASGINVGTDTQYF. The CDR3 region has the DNA TGCGCCAGCAGTGATGCCAGCGGGATCAATGTAGGTACAGATACGCAGTATTTT.

V usage is TRBV5-6 and J usage is TRBJ1-1, with D uncertain. CDR3 length: 13 residues. In germline, CDR1 is SGHDT, CDR2 YYEEEE. V was shortened by 0 bases and J by 10 bases, with 13 bases between the two germline ends. The CDR3 reads CASSLELSRGAFF. The CDR3, as DNA: TGTGCCAGCAGCTTGGAGTTGTCCCGCGGAGCTTTCTTT. Together with reference TRBV5-6 and TRBJ1-1, the CDR3 gives the full variable domain: DAGVTQSPTHLIKTRGQQVTLRCSPKSGHDTVSWYQQALGQGPQFIFQYYEEEERQRGNFPDRFSGHQFPNYSSELNVNALLLGDSALYLCASSLELSRGAFFGQGTRLTVV.

For this clone: No conserved phenylalanine or tryptophan ends this CDR3, so it is likely a read error. The limits of the CDR3 on the DNA are not certain, so only TCRdb's listed CDR3 is given. The chain recombines TRBV5-5 with TRBJ1-2; the tabulated D call, TRBD1, remains unverified against the DNA. The V gene's germline CDR1 is SGHKS and CDR2 YYEKEE (reference sequence). The CDR3 totals 8 residues, both ends included. CDR3 protein: CASSPGTV.

The V gene is TRBV2, the J gene TRBJ1-5; the D gene is possibly TRBD1 (6 bases). The CDR3 sequence is 18 residues long. The V gene's germline CDR1 is SNHLY and CDR2 FYNNEI. Trimming took 2 bases from V and 4 from J, leaving 21 bases between them. CDR3: CASSEPPRPGAGNQPQHF. The DNA for the CDR3 is TGTGCCAGCAGTGAACCCCCCCGACCAGGGGCGGGTAATCAGCCCCAGCATTTT.